The 20 T cell receptor beta chains below come from one sample, sequenced in a study of control samples from healthy donors and cancer patients. Sequencing was performed with immunoSEQ multiplex PCR; in TCRdb, only in-frame clones are kept and a portion is missing. The profile shows approximately 20,000 clones, just over 85% of them singletons. The sequenced sample consisted of PBMCs. The source is a woman in her seventies with colorectal cancer.

The rearrangement uses TRBV11-3 and TRBJ2-2; the match to TRBD2 covers 8 bases. CDR3 length: 19 amino acids. From germline, CDR1 is SGHNT and CDR2 YENEEA. The J segment lost 1 base and the V segment lost 3 bases, leaving 13 bases of the junction unmatched. The CDR3 loop reads CASSFLRGSGDLNTGELFF. As DNA, the CDR3 is TGTGCCAGCAGCTTCCTTCGGGGTAGCGGGGACTTGAACACCGGGGAGCTGTTTTTT.

This rearrangement joins TRBV7-2 to TRBJ1-6; D remains unclear. The CDR3 runs 15 residues. V was clipped by 0 bases and J by 5 bases, with 8 bases between them. Germline loops: CDR1 SGHTA, CDR2 FQGNSA. DNA of the CDR3: TGTGCCAGCAGCTTAGCGTCCAGCGATAATTCACCCCTCCACTTT. Encoded protein: CASSLASSDNSPLHF.

The chain is built from TRBV5-1 and TRBJ2-3, with 9 bases that match TRBD2. Germline trimming cut 0 bases from V and 2 bases from J; bases unmatched to any gene: 7. The V gene's germline CDR1 is SGHRS and CDR2 YFSETQ. This CDR3 contains 17 residues. For the CDR3, the DNA is TGCGCCAGCAGCTTGGCGGCCGGCGGGGGGGTCACAGATACGCAGTATTTT. This encodes CASSLAAGGGVTDTQYF.

The chain joins TRBV6-6 to TRBJ1-2; the D gene is possibly TRBD1 (6 bases). CDR1 is MNHNY, CDR2 SVGAGI, per germline (reference sequence). Trimming shortened V by 0 bases and J by 7 bases, and 9 bases separated the two germline ends. The CDR3 extends over 13 amino acids. The CDR3 region is CASSYSDSAGYTF. DNA of the CDR3: TGTGCCAGCAGTTACTCGGACAGCGCTGGCTACACCTTC.

The chain links TRBV19 to TRBJ1-2, with 10 bases matching TRBD1. CDR3 length equals 15 residues. The V and J ends lost 3 bases and 4 bases, in that order; junction bases with no gene match: 5. CDR1 LNHDA and CDR2 SQIVND come from the germline V gene (reference sequence). In DNA, the CDR3 is TGTGCCAGTAGTATTGCGAGGACAGGGGGCTATGGCTACACCTTC. This gives the protein CASSIARTGGYGYTF.

The chain carries TRBV5-1 and TRBJ1-6; perhaps TRBD1 as D (5 bases). V lost 7 bases to trimming and J lost 8 bases, with 13 bases between them. Looked up from germline, CDR1 is SGHRS and CDR2 is YFSETQ. The CDR3 has 13 residues. CDR3 sequence (DNA): TGCGCCAGCGCCCAGGGCCGCGATTCACCCCTCCACTTT. Encoded protein: CASAQGRDSPLHF.

The chain carries TRBV7-9 and TRBJ2-3, with 10 bases aligning to TRBD2. This CDR3 comprises 16 residues. Germline V lookup: CDR1 SEHNR, CDR2 FQNEAQ (reference sequence). Trimming at V came to 2 bases and at J to 4 bases, leaving 6 bases not matched to a gene. The CDR3 loop is CASSLRPSGSADTQYF. For the CDR3, the DNA is TGTGCCAGCAGCTTAAGGCCTAGCGGGAGTGCAGATACGCAGTATTTT.

The rearrangement uses TRBV7-6 and TRBJ2-7; 9 nucleotides line up with TRBD1. Germline CDR1 SGHVS, CDR2 FNYEAQ. This CDR3 contains 15 residues. V dropped 2 bases and J dropped 5; count of bases not matched to a gene: 7. DNA for the CDR3: TGTGCCAGCAGCTTACAGGGACAGGGAATCCACGAGCAGTACTTC. This codes for CASSLQGQGIHEQYF.

The rearrangement links TRBV27 to TRBJ1-1; no clear D gene. CDR3 length: 11 amino acids. V was clipped by 8 bases and J by 7 bases, with 11 bases between them. Germline loops: CDR1 MNHEY, CDR2 SMNVEV (reference sequence). This CDR3 reads CASGPSIEAFF. The CDR3 DNA reads as TGTGCCAGCGGTCCAAGTATTGAAGCTTTCTTT.

The gene calls are TRBV4-3 and TRBJ2-5; no clear D gene. The V and J ends lost 3 bases and 9 bases respectively, with 20 bases between them. The germline CDR1 and CDR2 sequences are LGHNA and YSLEER. The CDR3 spans 15 residues. CDR3 residues: CASSQGLDPVLSQYF. The CDR3, as DNA: TGCGCCAGCAGCCAGGGCCTCGACCCGGTCCTCTCCCAGTACTTC.

This clone came up a few times. This sequence joins TRBV10-2 and TRBJ1-2; TRBD1 might be the D (5 bases). V lost 6 bases to trimming and J lost 3 bases, with 8 bases between them. In germline, CDR1 is WSHSY, CDR2 SAAADI. This CDR3 region has 12 residues. CDR3 sequence (DNA): TGCGCCAGCAGACGGGACGACTATGGCTACACCTTC. The encoded protein is CASRRDDYGYTF.

This clone was found once. The CDR3 DNA follows: TGTGCCAGCAGCCAGGAGACCCGGCGGGCTTTCTTT. As protein: CASSQETRRAFF. The chain carries TRBV16 and TRBJ1-1; D is undetermined. This CDR3 spans 12 amino acids. CDR1 is KGHSY, CDR2 FQNENV, per germline. V was clipped by 3 bases and J by 11 bases, with 13 bases between them.

The chain uses TRBV10-3 and TRBJ2-5; the D gene is possibly TRBD2 (6 bases). V was shortened by 8 bases and J by 5 bases, with 15 bases between the two germline ends. This CDR3 comprises 13 residues. Germline V CDR1 and CDR2: ENHRY, SYGVKD. CDR3 nucleotides: TGTGCCATCTGCGCACAGGCGGGGGAGACCCAGTACTTC. Translated, it gives CAICAQAGETQYF.

The rearrangement uses TRBV7-3 and TRBJ2-5; 7 nucleotides match TRBD2. CDR1 and CDR2 (germline): SGHTA, FQGTGA. After removal of 3 bases from V and 2 bases from J, the junction contained 9 bases not matched to a gene. The CDR3 length is 16 residues. The CDR3 reads CASSLSPTSPQETQYF. CDR3 coding DNA: TGTGCCAGCAGCTTGAGTCCGACTAGCCCTCAAGAGACCCAGTACTTC.

The chain carries TRBV2 and TRBJ2-3; D gene uncertain. CDR3 length: 12 amino acids. Germline V gene data show CDR1 as SNHLY and CDR2 as FYNNEI. V lost 5 bases and J 5 bases, leaving 8 bases between the germline ends. The CDR3 region has the DNA TGTGCCAGCAGTCCAGAAGGAGATACGCAGTATTTT. Translation: CASSPEGDTQYF.

This chain uses TRBV19 with TRBJ2-3, with 9 bases that match TRBD1. Per germline, CDR1 LNHDA and CDR2 SQIVND (reference sequence). This CDR3 comprises 14 residues. With V trimmed by 6 bases and J by 5 bases, 6 bases remained unmatched. The CDR3 DNA follows: TGTGCCAGTAGCAACGACAGGGGGGGAGATACGCAGTATTTT. This translates into CASSNDRGGDTQYF.

The chain uses TRBV18 and TRBJ2-1, with 9 bases aligning to TRBD2. With V trimmed by 5 bases and J by 5 bases, 7 bases remained unmatched. CDR3 length equals 15 residues. Germline CDR1 and CDR2: KGHSH and LQKENI. The CDR3 loop is CASSAASGNNNEQFF. The CDR3 DNA follows: TGTGCCAGCTCAGCCGCTAGCGGGAACAACAATGAGCAGTTCTTC.

In its sample, this clone was seen a few times. This sequence joins TRBV7-3 and TRBJ1-5; D gene ambiguous. Germline assignment: CDR1 SGHTA and CDR2 FQGTGA. There are 11 residues in the CDR3. The germline V and J ends were trimmed by 4 bases and 11 bases, with 9 bases remaining between them. The CDR3 DNA sequence: TGTGCCAGCAGCTCTATATCGGCCCAGCATTTT. As protein: CASSSISAQHF.

CDR3 in amino acids: CAISGVAGGLSSYNEQFF. CDR3 in DNA: TGTGCCATCAGTGGGGTAGCGGGAGGGTTAAGCTCCTACAATGAGCAGTTCTTC. V is TRBV10-3 and J is TRBJ2-1; TRBD2 matches 11 bases. This CDR3 spans 18 amino acids. CDR1 is ENHRY and CDR2 is SYGVKD in the germline V gene. The V and J ends lost 4 bases and 0 bases, in that order; junction bases with no gene match: 8.

The V and J genes are TRBV11-2 and TRBJ1-1; TRBD1 might be the D (5 bases). V was shortened by 4 bases and J by 4 bases, with 13 bases between the two germline ends. The CDR3 loop spans 14 amino acids. CDR1 SGHAT and CDR2 FQNNGV come from the germline V gene. The CDR3 DNA is TGTGCCAGCAGCTATGGGACTGGAGGCACTGAAGCTTTCTTT. Translation gives CASSYGTGGTEAFF.